The 18 T cell receptor beta chains below were found in one sample sequenced in a study of T cell responses to AZD1222 COVID-19 vaccine. Data came from immunoSEQ multiplex PCR; TCRdb stores just in-frame clones and leaves some out. The sample yields 200,000 or so clones, approximately 94% seen once. Sequencing was performed on peripheral blood, taken on day 0 of AZD1222 vaccination. These TCRs come from an adult in good health.

The CDR3 DNA follows: TGTGCCAGCAGCTTAATGGTCGGACAGCCCTACGAGCAGTACTTC. Encoded protein: CASSLMVGQPYEQYF. The rearrangement joins TRBV7-3 to TRBJ2-7; possibly TRBD1 for D (6 bases). The V end was cut by 1 base, the J end by 2 bases, with 12 bases between. The CDR3 runs to 15 residues. CDR1 and CDR2 from the germline V gene are SGHTA and FQGTGA. The full variable domain, in which reference TRBV7-3 and TRBJ2-7 provide the parts outside the CDR3, is GAGVSQTPSNKVTEKGKYVELRCDPISGHTALYWYRQSLGQGPEFLIYFQGTGAADDSGLPNDRFFAVRPEGSVSTLKIQRTERGDSAVYLCASSLMVGQPYEQYFGPGTRLTVT.

The rearrangement uses TRBV2 and TRBJ2-7, with TRBD2 identical over 7 bases. V dropped 6 bases and J dropped 0; count of bases not matched to a gene: 17. Germline V gives CDR1 SNHLY, CDR2 FYNNEI. CDR3 length: 18 amino acids. In DNA, the CDR3 is TGTGCCAGCAGGTACCTCGGGAGGCTCCAGCATCTCTCCTACGAGCAGTACTTC. Residues: CASRYLGRLQHLSYEQYF.

The gene calls are TRBV27 and TRBJ2-7; D not certain. The CDR3 covers 11 residues. Germline CDR1 reads MNHEY; CDR2 reads SMNVEV (reference sequence). Between the trimmed V and J ends, which lost 5 bases and 3 bases, there was a span of 5 bases. CDR3 sequence reads: CASSHGYEQYF. CDR3 DNA sequence: TGTGCCAGCAGTCATGGCTACGAGCAGTACTTC.

J is TRBJ2-3 and V is TRBV5-4; D is unclear. This CDR3 comprises 12 residues. V lost 3 bases to trimming and J lost 4 bases, with 6 bases between them. Germline assignment: CDR1 SGHNT and CDR2 YYREEE (reference sequence). CDR3 sequence: CASSSNPDTQYF. The DNA of the CDR3 is TGTGCCAGCAGCTCCAACCCAGATACGCAGTATTTT.

V usage is TRBV25-1 and J usage is TRBJ2-7; TRBD2 might be the D (5 bases). Germline CDR1 is MGHDK and CDR2 is SYGVNS. The CDR3 runs 14 residues. V was cut by 6 bases and J by 1 base, with 13 bases left in between. This CDR3 reads CASRSDGESYEQYF. CDR3 nucleotides: TGTGCCAGCAGATCAGACGGGGAGTCCTACGAGCAGTACTTC.

This chain links TRBV24-1 with TRBJ1-4, with D hard to call. CDR3 size: 13 residues. Germline assignment: CDR1 KGHDR and CDR2 SFDVKD. Between the trimmed V and J ends, which lost 5 bases and 6 bases, there was a span of 9 bases. The CDR3 coding sequence is TGTGCCACCAGTGTACCAGGCGATGAAAAACTGTTTTTT. Translating it yields CATSVPGDEKLFF.

In nucleotides, the CDR3 is TGCGCCAGCAGCTTCATTAGAGGGGGCGAGCAGTACTTC. Amino acids: CASSFIRGGEQYF. The chain joins TRBV5-1 to TRBJ2-7; perhaps TRBD1 as D (6 bases). The CDR3 length is 13 residues. V lost 2 bases to trimming and J lost 6 bases, with 12 bases between them. CDR1 is SGHRS and CDR2 is YFSETQ in the germline V gene.

This chain links TRBV18 with TRBJ2-1; D unclear. Germline V gene lookup returns CDR1 KGHSH and CDR2 LQKENI. Trimming stripped 0 bases from V and 10 bases from J, with 10 bases between. CDR3 length: 13 residues. CDR3 nucleotides: TGTGCCAGCTCACCACCCTCCGAATGGGAGCAGTTCTTC. Amino acids: CASSPPSEWEQFF.

This chain uses TRBV5-4 with TRBJ1-2, with D perhaps TRBD1 (5 bases). Germline assignment: CDR1 SGHNT and CDR2 YYREEE (reference sequence). The CDR3 is made up of 13 amino acids. The germline V and J ends were trimmed by 1 base and 5 bases, with 9 bases remaining between them. In nucleotides, the CDR3 is TGTGCCAGCAGCTTGAGGGAGGGGTATGGCTACACCTTC. This gives the protein CASSLREGYGYTF.

The chain couples TRBV7-9 to TRBJ1-2; the D is unclear. Germline V CDR1 and CDR2: SEHNR, FQNEAQ (reference sequence). The CDR3 is 14 amino acids. Trimming removed 8 bases at V and 2 bases at J, with 15 bases between. In DNA form, the CDR3 reads TGTGCCAGCCAGCCGGGTCCAGAGAACTATGGCTACACCTTC. Protein sequence: CASQPGPENYGYTF.

The V call is TRBV27, the J call TRBJ2-2, with 7 bases identical to TRBD1. V was pared by 6 bases and J by 5 bases, with 9 bases of the junction left unmatched. The CDR3 sequence is 15 residues long. Germline assignment: CDR1 MNHEY and CDR2 SMNVEV (reference sequence). CDR3 bases: TGTGCCAGCAGCTCCGGGACAGCGAGGACCGGGGAGCTGTTTTTT. Its protein is CASSSGTARTGELFF.

On this clone: Other DNA variants within this sample encode the same CDR3. The chain recombines TRBV28 with TRBJ1-2, with a tentative D call TRBD1 (5 bases). The CDR3 consists of 14 residues. Germline V gene lookup returns CDR1 MDHEN and CDR2 SYDVKM. Trimming removed 1 base from V and 2 bases from J, with 8 bases in between. The CDR3 reads CASSLSRVNYGYTF. The CDR3 nucleotides read TGTGCCAGCAGTTTATCCAGGGTCAACTATGGCTACACCTTC.

The rearrangement links TRBV5-1 to TRBJ2-3; no clear D gene. Germline CDR1 SGHRS, CDR2 YFSETQ. V dropped 0 bases and J dropped 9 bases, with 17 bases sitting between them. The CDR3 runs to 15 residues. The CDR3 DNA reads TGCGCCAGCAGCTTGGTTGGAGAAGGGCCCAGCACGCAGTATTTT. It encodes CASSLVGEGPSTQYF.

CDR3 amino acids: CSVDARGQGKQETQYF. CDR3 DNA: TGCAGCGTTGACGCTCGCGGACAGGGGAAGCAAGAGACCCAGTACTTC. The V call is TRBV29-1, the J call TRBJ2-5; TRBD1 matches at 9 bases. V shed 3 bases and J 2 bases; nucleotides not matched to a gene: 10. Germline V gene sequence: CDR1 SQVTM, CDR2 ANQGSEA. CDR3 length: 16 amino acids.

This clone was recorded once. The rearrangement links TRBV3-1 (or the pseudogene TRBV3-2) to TRBJ2-5; 8 positions agree with TRBD1. The CDR3 extends over 15 amino acids. In germline, CDR1 is LGHDT, CDR2 YNNKEL (reference sequence). J was trimmed by 7 bases and V by 5 bases; bases with no gene match: 12. CDR3 sequence (DNA): TGTGCCAGCAGCGAATCGGGCAGGGGGCGCGGGACCCAGTACTTC. This gives the protein CASSESGRGRGTQYF.

The chain has TRBV13 and TRBJ2-4, with 8 bases that match TRBD1. V lost 2 bases, J lost 8 bases, and 5 bases stayed unmatched. CDR1 is PRHDT, CDR2 FYEKMQ, per germline (reference sequence). The CDR3 sequence is 14 residues long. The CDR3 DNA reads as TGTGCCAGCAGCTTACAGGGGGCGCTTGACATTCAGTACTTC. Translation: CASSLQGALDIQYF.

The rearrangement links TRBV5-1 to TRBJ1-6; D is ambiguous. The CDR3 consists of 14 residues. Between the trimmed V and J ends, which lost 0 bases and 6 bases, there was a span of 7 bases. In germline, CDR1 is SGHRS, CDR2 YFSETQ. CDR3 region: CASSLEWGNSPLHF. CDR3 in DNA: TGCGCCAGCAGCTTGGAGTGGGGTAATTCACCCCTCCACTTT.

The J gene is TRBJ1-5, the V gene TRBV28; no definite D call. V was pared by 7 bases and J by 5 bases, with 15 bases between. Germline CDR1 is MDHEN and CDR2 is SYDVKM. The CDR3 is 14 residues long. CDR3 loop: CASNPSDRDQPQHF. CDR3 DNA sequence: TGTGCCAGCAACCCAAGTGACCGGGATCAGCCCCAGCATTTT.